What follows are 20 T cell receptor beta chains derived from one specimen sequenced in a study of blood T cell repertoires in COVID-19. Data came from immunoSEQ multiplex PCR; TCRdb stores just in-frame clones and leaves some out. Of 150,000 to 200,000 clones in the sample, approximately 90% are singletons; the top ten hold 4% to 5%. Specimen: peripheral blood. The receptors were sampled from a human donor in a cohort sampled during active COVID-19.

V is TRBV9 and J is TRBJ2-3, with 10 bases matching TRBD1. CDR3 size: 22 residues. The germline V gene has CDR1 SGDLS and CDR2 YYNGEE. V lost 0 bases and J lost 0; bases outside the gene matches: 19. CDR3 nucleotides: TGTGCCAGCAGCGTAGCCCCGGGGGGACAGGGGCGGGAGGTCCTCAGCACAGATACGCAGTATTTT. Its translation: CASSVAPGGQGREVLSTDTQYF.

The chain is built from TRBV27 and TRBJ2-7; tentative D call: TRBD2 (5 bases). The CDR3 contains 12 residues. V was trimmed by 8 bases and J by 0 bases, leaving 8 bases between them. Germline CDR1 and CDR2: MNHEY and SMNVEV (reference sequence). The DNA of the CDR3 is TGTGCCAGCGGAACTAGCTCCTACGAGCAGTACTTC. It yields the protein CASGTSSYEQYF.

The chain carries TRBV19 and TRBJ2-1; 11 bases agree with TRBD2. Germline V gene lookup returns CDR1 LNHDA and CDR2 SQIVND (reference sequence). This CDR3 is 15 amino acids long. With V trimmed by 4 bases and J by 4 bases, 3 bases remained unmatched. The CDR3 nucleotides read TGTGCCAGTAGTAAACTAGCGGGAGTGTACAATGAGCAGTTCTTC. This sequence encodes CASSKLAGVYNEQFF.

The gene calls are TRBV28 and TRBJ2-7, with D perhaps matching TRBD2 (5 bases). Germline V gene lookup returns CDR1 MDHEN and CDR2 SYDVKM. The CDR3 is 15 residues long. The V gene lost 4 bases and the J gene lost 4 bases, with 17 bases spanning the gap. The CDR3 reads CASSSVGRGIYEQYF. Here the CDR3 DNA reads TGTGCCAGCAGTTCCGTGGGCCGGGGTATATACGAGCAGTACTTC.

This chain joins TRBV27 and TRBJ2-1; 7 bases align to TRBD1. CDR3 length: 15 residues. V was clipped by 5 bases and J by 2 bases; unmatched bases: 6. CDR1 is MNHEY, CDR2 SMNVEV, per germline (reference sequence). CDR3 in amino acids: CASSASGTAYNEQFF. In nucleotides, the CDR3 is TGTGCCAGCAGTGCCTCCGGGACAGCCTACAATGAGCAGTTCTTC.

This sequence joins TRBV5-1 and TRBJ1-4; a weak D match, TRBD1 (5 bases). V dropped 3 bases and J dropped 3 bases, with 9 bases sitting between them. Germline-derived CDR1 and CDR2 are SGHRS and YFSETQ. The CDR3 is made up of 14 amino acids. The CDR3 sequence: CASSYGGSNEKLFF. CDR3 bases: TGCGCCAGCAGCTATGGGGGGTCTAATGAAAAACTGTTTTTT. The full variable domain, rest sourced from reference TRBV5-1 and TRBJ1-4, is KAGVTQTPRYLIKTRGQQVTLSCSPISGHRSVSWYQQTPGQGLQFLFEYFSETQRNKGNFPGRFSGRQFSNSRSEMNVSTLELGDSALYLCASSYGGSNEKLFFGSGTQLSVL.

V gene TRBV9 combines with J gene TRBJ2-5; 9 nucleotides agree with TRBD1. The V and J ends lost 0 bases and 3 bases, in that order; junction bases with no gene match: 3. The CDR3 is made up of 15 amino acids. Per the germline V gene, CDR1 is SGDLS and CDR2 is YYNGEE. The CDR3 region has the DNA TGTGCCAGCAGCGTAGGGGGACAGGGTAAAGAGACCCAGTACTTC. Its translation is CASSVGGQGKETQYF.

This rearrangement joins TRBV25-1 to TRBJ2-2; 9 bases line up with TRBD2. CDR3 length: 15 residues. Per germline, CDR1 MGHDK and CDR2 SYGVNS. The V gene end was trimmed by 5 bases and the J gene end by 4 bases; junction bases not matched to a gene: 5. The CDR3 DNA follows: TGTGCCAGCAGTCGGAGCGGGGGGAGCACCGGGGAGCTGTTTTTT. This translates into CASSRSGGSTGELFF.

The rearrangement links TRBV18 to TRBJ2-4; D may be TRBD1 (6 bases). Trimming left V 0 bases short and J 6 bases short, with 9 bases between. CDR1 is KGHSH, CDR2 LQKENI, per germline. The CDR3 runs to 14 residues. CDR3 residues: CASSPPGQPNIQYF. The CDR3 DNA sequence: TGTGCCAGCTCACCACCTGGACAGCCAAACATTCAGTACTTC.

The V call is TRBV28, the J call TRBJ2-5; TRBD1 matches 8 bases. Germline CDR1 reads MDHEN; CDR2 reads SYDVKM. The CDR3 has 20 residues. Germline trimming cut 3 bases from V and 1 base from J; bases unmatched to any gene: 19. The CDR3 DNA follows: TGTGCCAGCAGTTTGCCCCGCGACAGGCAGGGGGCGAGTCCCCAAGAGACCCAGTACTTC. This sequence encodes CASSLPRDRQGASPQETQYF.

The V call is TRBV28, the J call TRBJ2-5, with TRBD1 matching 8 bases. Germline CDR1 MDHEN, CDR2 SYDVKM. The CDR3 is 15 amino acids. Unmatched junction bases numbered 8, after V lost 3 bases and J lost 5 bases. The CDR3: CASSFSGRGLETQYF. DNA for the CDR3: TGTGCCAGCAGTTTTTCGGGCAGGGGGCTTGAGACCCAGTACTTC. The complete variable domain, with remaining parts taken from reference TRBV28 and TRBJ2-5, reads DVKVTQSSRYLVKRTGEKVFLECVQDMDHENMFWYRQDPGLGLRLIYFSYDVKMKEKGDIPEGYSVSREKKERFSLILESASTNQTSMYLCASSFSGRGLETQYFGPGTRLLVL.

The table lists this clone with a count of one. The V call is TRBV16, the J call TRBJ2-7; 8 bases match TRBD2. CDR1 is KGHSY, CDR2 FQNENV, per germline. The CDR3 contains 15 residues. V lost 4 bases to trimming and J lost 2 bases; unmatched junction nucleotides: 7. The CDR3 spells CASSPRTSRPYEQYF. CDR3 DNA sequence: TGTGCCAGCAGCCCCCGGACTAGCAGACCCTACGAGCAGTACTTC.

This clone has a count of ten or more. The rearrangement links TRBV13 to TRBJ2-1, with 11 bases matching TRBD2. The CDR3 consists of 15 residues. V lost 4 bases and J lost 5; bases outside the gene matches: 4. Germline-derived CDR1 and CDR2 are PRHDT and FYEKMQ (reference sequence). For the CDR3, the DNA is TGTGCCAGCAGCTCCGGACTAGCGGGTGACAATGAGCAGTTCTTC. This sequence encodes CASSSGLAGDNEQFF.

In the case of this clone: The same CDR3 can be traced to other DNA sequences in this sample. The V gene is TRBV7-9, the J gene TRBJ2-7, with TRBD1 as a possible D gene (5 bases). Trimming stripped 0 bases from V and 6 bases from J, with 9 bases between. The germline CDR1 and CDR2 sequences are SEHNR and FQNEAQ (reference sequence). The CDR3 is 13 residues long. The CDR3, as DNA: TGTGCCAGCAGCTTAGCAGGGGCCCCCGAGCAGTACTTC. Protein: CASSLAGAPEQYF. Based on the CDR3 plus reference TRBV7-9 and TRBJ2-7, the full variable domain is DTGVSQNPRHKITKRGQNVTFRCDPISEHNRLYWYRQTLGQGPEFLTYFQNEAQLEKSRLLSDRFSAERPKGSFSTLEIQRTEQGDSAMYLCASSLAGAPEQYFGPGTRLTVT.

V gene TRBV19 combines with J gene TRBJ1-5; D unclear. The V gene lost 6 bases and the J gene lost 8 bases, with 14 bases spanning the gap. CDR3 length: 13 amino acids. The germline gives CDR1 LNHDA, CDR2 SQIVND (reference sequence). The CDR3, as DNA: TGTGCCAGTAGCACTATCCGACCAGAGCCCCAGCATTTT. It specifies CASSTIRPEPQHF.

This chain uses TRBV11-2 with TRBJ2-1; 9 bases line up with TRBD2. V trimming: 5 bases; J trimming: 1 base; junction bases outside the gene matches: 12. This CDR3 has 18 residues. Germline V lookup: CDR1 SGHAT, CDR2 FQNNGV. The CDR3 coding sequence is TGTGCCAGCAGCCCTTATGGGTTGCGGGAGGGTTCCTACAATGAGCAGTTCTTC. Its protein is CASSPYGLREGSYNEQFF.

The V call is TRBV5-1, the J call TRBJ2-4; perhaps TRBD1 as D (6 bases). Germline CDR1 reads SGHRS; CDR2 reads YFSETQ. The CDR3 is 14 amino acids. The germline V and J ends were trimmed by 4 bases and 6 bases, with 14 bases remaining between them. The CDR3 nucleotides read TGCGCCAGCAGCGGCTCCGGACAGTCAAACATTCAGTACTTC. Its translation is CASSGSGQSNIQYF.

This chain uses TRBV5-5 with TRBJ1-1; possibly TRBD1 for D (5 bases). Trimming left V 5 bases short and J 1 base short, with 12 bases between. Germline CDR1 is SGHKS and CDR2 is YYEKEE (reference sequence). This CDR3 is built from 14 residues. The CDR3 reads CASSPRDSNTEAFF. DNA for the CDR3: TGTGCCAGCAGTCCCAGGGATTCGAACACTGAAGCTTTCTTT.

The chain is built from TRBV18 and TRBJ1-1; D not resolved. Germline CDR1 and CDR2: KGHSH and LQKENI. The germline V and J ends were trimmed by 2 bases and 5 bases, with 6 bases remaining between them. This CDR3 is 12 amino acids long. CDR3 sequence: CASSPIRTEAFF. The CDR3 DNA is TGTGCCAGCTCACCAATACGGACTGAAGCTTTCTTT.

The rearrangement joins TRBV15 to TRBJ2-2; 7 bases fit TRBD1. V lost 2 bases, J lost 6 bases, and 12 bases stayed unmatched. Germline lookup yields CDR1 LNHNV and CDR2 YYDKDF (reference sequence). The CDR3 is 17 residues long. CDR3 DNA sequence: TGTGCCACCAGCAGATTCCGACAGGGCGGAGGAGCCGGGGAGCTGTTTTTT. Amino acids: CATSRFRQGGGAGELFF.